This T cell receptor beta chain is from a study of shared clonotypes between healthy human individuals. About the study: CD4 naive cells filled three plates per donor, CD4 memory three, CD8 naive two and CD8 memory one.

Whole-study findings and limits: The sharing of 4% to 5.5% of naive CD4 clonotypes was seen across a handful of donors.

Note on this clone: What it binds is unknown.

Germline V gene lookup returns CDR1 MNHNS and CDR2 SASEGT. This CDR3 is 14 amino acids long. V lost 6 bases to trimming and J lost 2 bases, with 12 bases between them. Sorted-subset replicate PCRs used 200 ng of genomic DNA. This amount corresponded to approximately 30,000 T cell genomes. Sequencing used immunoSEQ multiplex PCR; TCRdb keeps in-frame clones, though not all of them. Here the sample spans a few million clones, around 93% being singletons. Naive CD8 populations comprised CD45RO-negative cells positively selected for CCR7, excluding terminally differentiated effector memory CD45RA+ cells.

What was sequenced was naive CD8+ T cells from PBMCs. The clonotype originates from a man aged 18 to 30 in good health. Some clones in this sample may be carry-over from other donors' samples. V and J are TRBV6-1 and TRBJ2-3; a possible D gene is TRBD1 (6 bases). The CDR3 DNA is TGTGCCAGCAGAACCGGGACACTCACAGATACGCAGTATTTT. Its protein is CASRTGTLTDTQYF.